This TCR beta chain was found in a study of PD-1 blockade in mismatch repair-deficient tumors. Study-level information: Patients had about a dozen mismatch repair-deficient cancer types, all previously treated and progressing. Study-wide points: After pembrolizumab, tumor-resident clones rose rapidly, then generally contracted before radiologic responses.

In its sample, this clone was seen a few times. Its antigen is unidentified. Every patient had mismatch repair deficiency by PCR or immunohistochemistry. A few pembrolizumab responders had their TCRs sequenced. Trimming took 0 bases from V and 3 from J, leaving 3 bases between them. CDR3 length equals 13 residues. Germline V CDR1 and CDR2: MRHNA, SNTAGT. Profiled with immunoSEQ multiplex PCR; TCRdb holds only in-frame clones, not every one. The table includes approximately 80,000 clones, 70% to 90% detected once. The starting material was peripheral blood, obtained 44 weeks after starting pembrolizumab. The origin of this receptor is an adult with mismatch repair-deficient cancer. This chain links TRBV6-4 with TRBJ2-1; no firm D call. CDR3 sequence: CASSDSDYNEQFF. In DNA, the CDR3 is TGTGCCAGCAGTGACTCGGACTACAATGAGCAGTTCTTC.